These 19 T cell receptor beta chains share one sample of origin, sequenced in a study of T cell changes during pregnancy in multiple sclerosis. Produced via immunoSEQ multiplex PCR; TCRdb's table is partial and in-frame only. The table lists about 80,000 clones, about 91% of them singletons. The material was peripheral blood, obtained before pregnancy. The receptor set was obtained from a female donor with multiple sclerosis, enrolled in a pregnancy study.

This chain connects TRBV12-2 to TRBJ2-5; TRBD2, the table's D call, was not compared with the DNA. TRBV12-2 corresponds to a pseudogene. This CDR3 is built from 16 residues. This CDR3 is CASRLVAYRGQETQYF. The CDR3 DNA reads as TGTGCAAGTCGCTTAGTGGCATACCGGGGCCAAGAGACCCAGTACTTC.

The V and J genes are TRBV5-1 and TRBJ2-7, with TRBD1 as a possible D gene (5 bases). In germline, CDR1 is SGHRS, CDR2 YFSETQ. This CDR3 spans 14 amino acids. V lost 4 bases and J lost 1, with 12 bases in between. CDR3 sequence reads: CASSEQGVSYEQYF. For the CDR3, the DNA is TGCGCCAGCAGCGAACAAGGGGTTTCCTACGAGCAGTACTTC.

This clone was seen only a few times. The CDR3 is CATRGRLYGYTF. The CDR3 region has the DNA TGTGCCACCCGAGGCCGGCTCTATGGCTACACCTTC. V is TRBV19 and J is TRBJ1-2; no clear D gene. Germline CDR1 and CDR2: LNHDA and SQIVND (reference sequence). The V gene lost 10 bases and the J gene lost 4 bases, with 13 bases spanning the gap. The CDR3 is made up of 12 amino acids.

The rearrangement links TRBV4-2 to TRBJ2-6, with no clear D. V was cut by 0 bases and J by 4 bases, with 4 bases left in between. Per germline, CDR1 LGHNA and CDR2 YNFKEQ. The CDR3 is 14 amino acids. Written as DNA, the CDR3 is TGTGCCAGCAGCCAAGATCAAGGGGCCAACGTCCTGACTTTC. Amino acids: CASSQDQGANVLTF.

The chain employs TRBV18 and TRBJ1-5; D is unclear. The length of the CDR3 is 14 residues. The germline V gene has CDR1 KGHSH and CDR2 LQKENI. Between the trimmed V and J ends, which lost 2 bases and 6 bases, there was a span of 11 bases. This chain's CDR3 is CASSPNGLSQPQHF. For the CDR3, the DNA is TGTGCCAGCTCACCAAACGGGTTGAGTCAGCCCCAGCATTTT.

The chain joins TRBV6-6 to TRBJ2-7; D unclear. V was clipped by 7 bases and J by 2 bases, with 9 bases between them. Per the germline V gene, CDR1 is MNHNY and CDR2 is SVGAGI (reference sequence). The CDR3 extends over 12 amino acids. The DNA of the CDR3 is TGTGCCAGCAAGAGTACCGCCTACGAGCAGTACTTC. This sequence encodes CASKSTAYEQYF.

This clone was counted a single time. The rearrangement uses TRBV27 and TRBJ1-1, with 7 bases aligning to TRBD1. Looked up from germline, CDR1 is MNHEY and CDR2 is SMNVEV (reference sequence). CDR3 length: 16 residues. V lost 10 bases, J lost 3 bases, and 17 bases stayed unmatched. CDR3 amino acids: CATLLESPGTDTEAFF. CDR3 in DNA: TGTGCCACCTTACTTGAGAGTCCGGGGACAGACACTGAAGCTTTCTTT.

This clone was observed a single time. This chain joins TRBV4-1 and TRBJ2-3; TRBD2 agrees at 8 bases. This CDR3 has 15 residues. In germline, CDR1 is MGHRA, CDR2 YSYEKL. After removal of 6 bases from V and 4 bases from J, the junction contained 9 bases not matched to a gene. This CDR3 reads CASREGSGGADTQYF. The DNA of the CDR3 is TGCGCCAGCAGGGAAGGGAGCGGGGGAGCAGATACGCAGTATTTT.

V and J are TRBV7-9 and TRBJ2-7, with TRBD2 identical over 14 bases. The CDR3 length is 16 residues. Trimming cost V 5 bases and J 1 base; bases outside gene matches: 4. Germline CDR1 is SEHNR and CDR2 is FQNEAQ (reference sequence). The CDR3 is CASSQGTSGGSYEQYF. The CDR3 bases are TGTGCCAGCAGCCAAGGGACTAGCGGGGGATCCTACGAGCAGTACTTC.

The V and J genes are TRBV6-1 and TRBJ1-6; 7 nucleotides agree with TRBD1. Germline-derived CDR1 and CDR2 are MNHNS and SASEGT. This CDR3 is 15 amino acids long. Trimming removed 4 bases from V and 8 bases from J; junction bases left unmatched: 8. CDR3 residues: CASSALTGTDSPLHF. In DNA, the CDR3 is TGTGCCAGCAGTGCTTTGACAGGGACGGATTCACCCCTCCACTTT.

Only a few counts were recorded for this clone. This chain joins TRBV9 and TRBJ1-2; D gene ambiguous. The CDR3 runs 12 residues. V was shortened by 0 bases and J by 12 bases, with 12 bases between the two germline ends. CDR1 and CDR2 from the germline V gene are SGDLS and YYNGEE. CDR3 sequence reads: CASSVEGGGDTF. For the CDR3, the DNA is TGTGCCAGCAGCGTAGAGGGAGGAGGCGACACCTTC.

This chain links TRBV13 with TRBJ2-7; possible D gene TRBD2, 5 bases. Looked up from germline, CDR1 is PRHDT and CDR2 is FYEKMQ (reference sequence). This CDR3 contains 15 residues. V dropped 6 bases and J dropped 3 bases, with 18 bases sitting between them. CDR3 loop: CASSGSGKGYYEQYF. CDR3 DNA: TGTGCCAGCAGTGGGTCGGGAAAGGGTTACTACGAGCAGTACTTC. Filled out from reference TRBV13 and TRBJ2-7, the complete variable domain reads AAGVIQSPRHLIKEKRETATLKCYPIPRHDTVYWYQQGPGQDPQFLISFYEKMQSDKGSIPDRFSAQQFSDYHSELNMSSLELGDSALYFCASSGSGKGYYEQYFGPGTRLTVT.

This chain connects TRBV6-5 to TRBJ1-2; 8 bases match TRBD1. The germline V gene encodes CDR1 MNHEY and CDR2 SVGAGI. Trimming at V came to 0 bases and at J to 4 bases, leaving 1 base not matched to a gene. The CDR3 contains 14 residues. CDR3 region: CASSYSQGAYGYTF. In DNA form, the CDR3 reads TGTGCCAGCAGTTACTCGCAGGGGGCCTATGGCTACACCTTC.

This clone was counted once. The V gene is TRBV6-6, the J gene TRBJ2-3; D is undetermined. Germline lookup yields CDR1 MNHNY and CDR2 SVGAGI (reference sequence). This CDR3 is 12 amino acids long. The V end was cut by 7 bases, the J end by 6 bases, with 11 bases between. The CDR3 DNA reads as TGTGCCAGCACCCAAGAGAGGGATACGCAGTATTTT. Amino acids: CASTQERDTQYF.

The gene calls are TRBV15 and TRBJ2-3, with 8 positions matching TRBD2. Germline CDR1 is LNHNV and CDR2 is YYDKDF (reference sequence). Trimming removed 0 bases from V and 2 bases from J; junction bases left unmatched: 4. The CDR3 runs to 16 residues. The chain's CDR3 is CATSRETAGVTDTQYF. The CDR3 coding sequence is TGTGCCACCAGCAGAGAAACAGCGGGGGTCACAGATACGCAGTATTTT.

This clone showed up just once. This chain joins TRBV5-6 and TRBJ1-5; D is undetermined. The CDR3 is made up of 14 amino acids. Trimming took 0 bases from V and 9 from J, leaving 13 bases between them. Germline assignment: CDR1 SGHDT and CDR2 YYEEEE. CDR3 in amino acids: CASSLGLGGGPQHF. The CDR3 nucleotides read TGTGCCAGCAGCTTGGGGCTGGGAGGAGGGCCCCAGCATTTT.

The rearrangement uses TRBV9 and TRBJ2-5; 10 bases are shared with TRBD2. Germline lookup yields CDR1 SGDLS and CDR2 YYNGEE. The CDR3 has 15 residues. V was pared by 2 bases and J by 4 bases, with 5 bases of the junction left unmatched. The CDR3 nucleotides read TGTGCCAGCAGCGTCAGCGGGGGGGCAGGAGAGACCCAGTACTTC. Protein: CASSVSGGAGETQYF.

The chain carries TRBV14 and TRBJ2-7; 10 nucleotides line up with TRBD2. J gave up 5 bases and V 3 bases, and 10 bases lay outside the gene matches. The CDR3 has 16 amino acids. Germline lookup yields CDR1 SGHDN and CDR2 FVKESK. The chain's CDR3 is CASSHPLGTSADEQYF. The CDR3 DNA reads TGTGCCAGCAGCCATCCTCTGGGGACTAGCGCAGACGAGCAGTACTTC.

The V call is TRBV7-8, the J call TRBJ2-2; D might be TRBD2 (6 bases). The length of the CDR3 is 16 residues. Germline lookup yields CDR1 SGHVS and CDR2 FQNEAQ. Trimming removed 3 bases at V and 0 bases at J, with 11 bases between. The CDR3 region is CASSFAGTSNTGELFF. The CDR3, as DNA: TGTGCCAGCAGCTTCGCCGGGACTTCGAACACCGGGGAGCTGTTTTTT.